This T cell receptor (beta chain) was obtained from a study of blood T cells in healthy people across ages. V trimming: 8 bases; J trimming: 3 bases; junction bases outside the gene matches: 8. The CDR3 spans 14 residues. The germline V gene encodes CDR1 MNHEY and CDR2 SVGEGT. Alongside a J-beta primer mix, a sample-barcoded 5' primer served in a second PCR lasting roughly 6 to 11 cycles. TCRdb recomputed calls from the 5' RACE reads with MiXCR, one row per CDR3 protein. Of some 1.4 million distinct CDR3 sequences in the sample, around 39% were seen once. This clonotype occurred a few times. The V and J genes are TRBV6-2 or TRBV6-3 and TRBJ2-7; TRBD2 agrees at 9 bases. The TCR originated in a woman under 30 in good health. Sequencing was carried out using blood. The CDR3 sequence is CASLSGRTDYEQYF. In nucleotides, the CDR3 is TGTGCCAGCCTGAGCGGGAGGACGGACTACGAGCAGTACTTC.